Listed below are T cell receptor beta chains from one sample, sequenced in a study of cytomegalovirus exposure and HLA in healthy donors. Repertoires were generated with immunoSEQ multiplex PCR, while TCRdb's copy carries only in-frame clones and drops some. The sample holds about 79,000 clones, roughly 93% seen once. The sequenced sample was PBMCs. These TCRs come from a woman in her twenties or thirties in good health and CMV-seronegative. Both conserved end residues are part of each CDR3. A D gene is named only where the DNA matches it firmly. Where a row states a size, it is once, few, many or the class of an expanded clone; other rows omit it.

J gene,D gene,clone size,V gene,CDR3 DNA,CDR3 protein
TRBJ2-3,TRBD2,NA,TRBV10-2,TGCGCCAGCAGTGATTTAGCGGGAGAAATGGATACGCAGTATTTT,CASSDLAGEMDTQYF
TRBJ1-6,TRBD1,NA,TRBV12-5,TGTGCTAGTGGTTTGGGGACAGGGGGCATTTCACCCCTCCACTTT,CASGLGTGGISPLHF
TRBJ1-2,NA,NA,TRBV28,TGTGCCTCCGATGGGGAGGGGGTCGGCTATGGCTACACCTTC,CASDGEGVGYGYTF
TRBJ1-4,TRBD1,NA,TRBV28,TGTGCCAGCAGTTTCAGGGGGCCGACTAATGAAAAACTGTTTTTT,CASSFRGPTNEKLFF
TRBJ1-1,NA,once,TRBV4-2,TGTGCCAGCAGCCCAAGCGGGTCGAACACTGAAGCTTTCTTT,CASSPSGSNTEAFF
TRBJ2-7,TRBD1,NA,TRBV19,TGTGCCAGCGATTGGACAGGAACCTACGAGCAGTACTTC,CASDWTGTYEQYF
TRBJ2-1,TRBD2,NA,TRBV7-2,TGTGCCAGCAGCTTAGGTGTAGCGGGAGTCGTAACTTACAATGAGCAGTTCTTC,CASSLGVAGVVTYNEQFF
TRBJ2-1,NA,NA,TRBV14,TGTGCCAGCAGCCAAGCTTGGCGGGGCTCCTACAATGAGCAGTTCTTC,CASSQAWRGSYNEQFF
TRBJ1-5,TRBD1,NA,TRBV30,TGTGCCTGGACCCGGGACAGGAGTTCCACCGCTAATCAGCCCCAGCATTTT,CAWTRDRSSTANQPQHF
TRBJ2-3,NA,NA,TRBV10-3,TGTGCCATCAGTGAGAGAGGCGGGCGAGCAGATACGCAGTATTTT,CAISERGGRADTQYF
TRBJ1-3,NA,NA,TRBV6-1,TGTGCCAGCAGTGAAGCGTCGGCAGGGTGGGCCTCTGGAAACACCATATATTTT,CASSEASAGWASGNTIYF
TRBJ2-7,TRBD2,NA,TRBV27,TGTGCCAGCAGTTCCCGACTAGCGGGGCGACCCTACGAGCAGTACTTC,CASSSRLAGRPYEQYF
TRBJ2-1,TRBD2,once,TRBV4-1,TGCGCCAGCAGCCAAGCCGAGCTAGCGGGGGTTTGGGGTGAGCAGTTCTTC,CASSQAELAGVWGEQFF
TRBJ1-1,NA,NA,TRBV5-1,TGCGCCAGCAGCTTGGCCGGCAGGACAGCCGTATCAGGTGACGCTTTCTTT,CASSLAGRTAVSGDAFF
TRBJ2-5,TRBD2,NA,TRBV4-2,TGTGCCAGCAGCCAAGAGGAAACCGGCACTAGCGGGAGACAAGAGACCCAGTACTTC,CASSQEETGTSGRQETQYF
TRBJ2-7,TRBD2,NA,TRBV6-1,TGTGCCAGCAGTGAGATTAGCGGGAGAGCCTACGAGCAGTACTTC,CASSEISGRAYEQYF
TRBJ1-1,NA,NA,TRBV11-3,TGTGCCAGCAGCCGGTCGATGAACACTGAAGCTTTCTTT,CASSRSMNTEAFF
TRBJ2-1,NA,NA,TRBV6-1,TGTGCCAGCCGGGGGAGCTCCTACAATGAGCAGTTCTTC,CASRGSSYNEQFF
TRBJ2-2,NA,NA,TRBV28,TGTGCCAGCAGTTTGCCAGGGGCGGGCACCGGGGAGCTGTTTTTT,CASSLPGAGTGELFF
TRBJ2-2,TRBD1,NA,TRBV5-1,TGCGCCAGCAGCTCGGACAGGGTGGTGAACACCGGGGAGCTGTTTTTT,CASSSDRVVNTGELFF
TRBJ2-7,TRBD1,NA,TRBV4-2,TGTGCCAGCAGCCAACCTCGGACAGGCTCCTACGAGCAGTACTTC,CASSQPRTGSYEQYF
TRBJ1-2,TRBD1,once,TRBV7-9,TGTGCCAGCAGCTTAGCCCATACAGGGGACGGAGGCTACACCTTC,CASSLAHTGDGGYTF
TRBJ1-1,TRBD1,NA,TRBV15,TGTGCCACCAGCAGAGAGGGCAGGGGGCGGACTGAAGCTTTCTTT,CATSREGRGRTEAFF
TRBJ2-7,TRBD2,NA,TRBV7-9,TGTGCCAGCAGCCCTAGCGGGGGTTTTACCTACGAGCAGTACTTC,CASSPSGGFTYEQYF
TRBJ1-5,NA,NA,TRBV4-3,TGCGCCAGCAGCCAAAGCGTTGAGCCTTATCAGCCCCAGCATTTT,CASSQSVEPYQPQHF
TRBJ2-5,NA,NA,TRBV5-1,TGCGCCAGCAGCTTGGATTACCGTCAGGAGACCCAGTACTTC,CASSLDYRQETQYF
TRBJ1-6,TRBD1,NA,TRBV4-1,TGCGCCAGCAGCCAAGGACAGGGAAATTCGGCCTATAATTCACCCCTCCACTTT,CASSQGQGNSAYNSPLHF
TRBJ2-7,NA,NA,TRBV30,TGTGCCTGGAGTGTCTGGCAGGGGTACGAGCAGTACTTC,CAWSVWQGYEQYF
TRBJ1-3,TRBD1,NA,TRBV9,TGTGCCAGCAGCCCCCGCGGACAGGGCAGAAACACCATATATTTT,CASSPRGQGRNTIYF
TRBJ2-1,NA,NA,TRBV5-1,TGCGCCAGCAGCTTGAACGTTCAGGGGAATGAGCAGTTCTTC,CASSLNVQGNEQFF
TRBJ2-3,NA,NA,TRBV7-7,TGTGCCAGCAGCCTAGCCGGCGGAGGGGGCATGGATACGCAGTATTTT,CASSLAGGGGMDTQYF
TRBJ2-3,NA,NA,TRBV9,TGTGCCAGCAGCGTAGTGCCGGTTTTGGATACGCAGTATTTT,CASSVVPVLDTQYF
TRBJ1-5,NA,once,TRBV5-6,TGTGCCAGCAGCTTGGGGGGGGGCGACAATCAGCCCCAGCATTTT,CASSLGGGDNQPQHF
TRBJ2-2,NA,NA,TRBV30,TGTGCCTGGATACGGCGGGTGCACACCGGGGAGCTGTTTTTT,CAWIRRVHTGELFF
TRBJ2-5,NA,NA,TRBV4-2,TGTGCCAGCAGCCAAGCACAGGGAATCCAAGAGACCCAGTACTTC,CASSQAQGIQETQYF
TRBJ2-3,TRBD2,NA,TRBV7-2,TGTGCCAGCAGGATCCCGGGACTAGCGGGGGGGCAAGATACGCAGTATTTT,CASRIPGLAGGQDTQYF
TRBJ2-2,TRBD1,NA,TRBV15,TGTGCCACCAGCGTGGGACAGGGGCCCACCGGGGAGCTGTTTTTT,CATSVGQGPTGELFF
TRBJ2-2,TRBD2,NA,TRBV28,TGTGCCAGTGGAGCGGGGGGGCCGCCCGGGGAGCTGTTTTTT,CASGAGGPPGELFF
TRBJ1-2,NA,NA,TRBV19,TGTGCCAGTAGCCAGGAGGTTACTGGACGGAGAGCTAACTATGGCTACACCTTC,CASSQEVTGRRANYGYTF